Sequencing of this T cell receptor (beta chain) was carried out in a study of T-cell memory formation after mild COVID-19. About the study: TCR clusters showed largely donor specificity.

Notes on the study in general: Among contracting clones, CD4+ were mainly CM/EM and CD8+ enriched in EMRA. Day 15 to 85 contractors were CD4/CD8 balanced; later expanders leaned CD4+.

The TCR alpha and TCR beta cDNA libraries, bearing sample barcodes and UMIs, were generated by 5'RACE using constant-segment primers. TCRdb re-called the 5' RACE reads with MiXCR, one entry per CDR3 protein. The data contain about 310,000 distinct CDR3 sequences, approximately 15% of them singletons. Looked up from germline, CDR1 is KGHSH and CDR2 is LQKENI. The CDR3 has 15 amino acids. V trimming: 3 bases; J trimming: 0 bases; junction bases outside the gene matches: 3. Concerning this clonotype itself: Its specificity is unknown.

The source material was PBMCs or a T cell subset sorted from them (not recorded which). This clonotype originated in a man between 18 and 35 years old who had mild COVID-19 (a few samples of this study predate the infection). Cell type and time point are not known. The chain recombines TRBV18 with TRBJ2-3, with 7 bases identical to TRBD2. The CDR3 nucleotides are TGTGCCAGCTCACCTCGTAGCGGGAGCACAGATACGCAGTATTTT. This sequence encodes CASSPRSGSTDTQYF.